The present TCR beta chain was sequenced within a study of T cell responses to AZD1222 COVID-19 vaccine. Study in general: Timing groups of about 4 and about 12 weeks for second doses were pooled.

Study-level findings and limits: Spike-specific TCR breadth and depth were elevated following two AZD1222 doses. No repertoire was sampled before or during the peak T cell response, only after it. Donors skewed white British and female; clonal diversity was possibly underestimated.

In germline, CDR1 is SQVTM, CDR2 ANQGSEA. The CDR3 is 16 residues long. Losses at the gene ends were 1 base for V and 0 bases for J; bases not matched to a gene: 9. A few counts support this clone. Antigen unknown. Sequencing was performed with immunoSEQ multiplex PCR; in TCRdb, only in-frame clones are kept and a portion is missing. The sample lists about 110,000 clones, 65% to 90% occurring once. The chain links TRBV29-1 to TRBJ2-7; 7 bases fit TRBD1. The receptor was derived from an adult in good health. The specimen comprised peripheral blood, sampled on day 0 of AZD1222 vaccination. The CDR3 DNA is TGCAGCGTTGAAGCCGCGTGGGGACAGATCTCCTACGAGCAGTACTTC. This encodes CSVEAAWGQISYEQYF.